This entry lists 32 T cell receptor beta chains sequenced from one sample in a study of CXCR3-negative and CXCR3-positive naive CD8 T cells. Broader study findings: More hydrophobic TRB CDR3s occurred in CXCR3-positive than in CXCR3-negative naive cells.

The libraries of TRB cDNA were constructed through 5' RACE using UMI labels. TCRdb reworked the 5' RACE reads into one entry per CDR3 protein, no DNA. This table lists some 68,000 distinct CDR3 sequences. Their recognized antigens are unknown. The sample taken for sequencing was naive CXCR3+ CD8+ T cells from blood. Subset reported: CD45RO-CCR7+CD27+CD95- naive CD8+ T cells expressing CXCR3 (TNR3+). These TCRs come from a human donor in good health. Some clones in this sample may be carry-over from other donors' samples.

The V and J genes are TRBV2 and TRBJ2-1; TCRdb's assignment of TRBD2 cannot be checked, as there is no DNA. The CDR3 sequence is 13 residues long. Germline V gene sequence: CDR1 SNHLY, CDR2 FYNNEI. The CDR3 protein is CARNIAGLAEQFF. Full variable domain (outside the CDR3, taken from reference TRBV2 and TRBJ2-1): EPEVTQTPSHQVTQMGQEVILRCVPISNHLYFYWYRQILGQKVEFLVSFYNNEISEKSEIFDDQFSVERPDGSNFTLKIRSTKLEDSAMYFCARNIAGLAEQFFGPGTRLTVL.

V is TRBV27 and J is TRBJ2-2; the TRBD2 assignment by TCRdb is unverifiable without DNA. This CDR3 contains 11 residues. In germline, CDR1 is MNHEY, CDR2 SMNVEV (reference sequence). This CDR3 reads CAILHAGELFF.

The V call is TRBV12-3 or TRBV12-4, the J call TRBJ2-2; TCRdb outputs TRBD1, but without DNA this stays unchecked. This CDR3 contains 14 residues. CDR3 residues: CASSSGQGAGELFF.

The chain carries TRBV7-6 and TRBJ2-5; the TRBD1 assignment by TCRdb is unverifiable without DNA. CDR1 and CDR2 (germline): SGHVS, FNYEAQ. The CDR3 has 20 amino acids. Here the CDR3 reads CASTPAVPPLAALLQETQYF. Drawing the rest from reference TRBV7-6 and TRBJ2-5, the complete variable domain is GAGVSQSPRYKVTKRGQDVALRCDPISGHVSLYWYRQALGQGPEFLTYFNYEAQQDKSGLPNDRFSAERPEGSISTLTIQRTEQRDSAMYRCASTPAVPPLAALLQETQYFGPGTRLLVL.

The CDR3 loop reads CSVAHTGAEGYTF. J is TRBJ1-2 and V is TRBV29-1; with no DNA, the TCRdb D assignment of TRBD1 cannot be verified. CDR1 is SQVTM, CDR2 ANQGSEA, per germline. This CDR3 has 13 amino acids.

The chain links TRBV28 to TRBJ2-7. This CDR3 comprises 15 residues. Germline assignment: CDR1 MDHEN and CDR2 SYDVKM. CDR3 region: CASSTPRGRSYEQYF.

The V and J genes are TRBV7-9 and TRBJ2-7; TCRdb outputs TRBD1, but without DNA this stays unchecked. The CDR3 contains 15 residues. The germline V gene encodes CDR1 SEHNR and CDR2 FQNEAQ (reference sequence). CDR3 sequence reads: CASSSGPGQFYEQYF.

The gene calls are TRBV4-2 and TRBJ1-5; TCRdb proposes TRBD1, but this gene call is untestable without DNA. CDR1 is LGHNA, CDR2 YNFKEQ, per germline. CDR3 length equals 16 residues. The chain's CDR3 is CASSQEVMGHRQPQHF.

This chain links TRBV7-8 with TRBJ2-7; the D call from TCRdb, TRBD1, cannot be confirmed without DNA. Looked up from germline, CDR1 is SGHVS and CDR2 is FQNEAQ. This CDR3 is built from 16 residues. CDR3 amino acids: CASSLRTSAPGREQYF.

This chain uses TRBV29-1 with TRBJ1-1. The CDR3 consists of 14 residues. Germline CDR1 and CDR2: SQVTM and ANQGSEA. The chain's CDR3 is CSVQIRTDLPEAFF.

The chain joins TRBV19 to TRBJ1-1; the TRBD1 assignment by TCRdb is unverifiable without DNA. Germline V gives CDR1 LNHDA, CDR2 SQIVND (reference sequence). This CDR3 is 17 amino acids long. CDR3 region: CASSMLSGTGEVTEAFF.

The rearrangement joins TRBV28 to TRBJ2-7; as DNA is missing, the TRBD1 call by TCRdb cannot be tested. CDR1 and CDR2 (germline): MDHEN, SYDVKM. CDR3 size: 13 residues. The CDR3 sequence is CATDDRGDYEQYF. Full variable domain (outside the CDR3, taken from reference TRBV28 and TRBJ2-7): DVKVTQSSRYLVKRTGEKVFLECVQDMDHENMFWYRQDPGLGLRLIYFSYDVKMKEKGDIPEGYSVSREKKERFSLILESASTNQTSMYLCATDDRGDYEQYFGPGTRLTVT.

The rearrangement joins TRBV6-5 to TRBJ1-1. Germline CDR1 and CDR2: MNHEY and SVGAGI. This CDR3 is 16 amino acids long. The CDR3 is CASSSVLFARGTEAFF.

V usage is TRBV19 and J usage is TRBJ2-1; with no DNA, the TCRdb D assignment of TRBD1 cannot be verified. The CDR3 contains 14 residues. Germline V gene lookup returns CDR1 LNHDA and CDR2 SQIVND (reference sequence). The CDR3 region is CASRRGAGNNEQFF.

This chain uses TRBV4-1 with TRBJ2-2; checking the TCRdb D call of TRBD1 is not possible without DNA. This CDR3 comprises 16 residues. Germline V gene sequence: CDR1 MGHRA, CDR2 YSYEKL. The CDR3 sequence is CASSQDMWGGAGELFF.

The V gene is TRBV7-6, the J gene TRBJ2-7; TCRdb's D gene call, TRBD2, goes unchecked for lack of DNA. CDR3 length equals 14 residues. From germline, CDR1 is SGHVS and CDR2 FNYEAQ. CDR3 loop: CASTPGGGPYEQYF.

The chain employs TRBV19 and TRBJ1-1; TCRdb's D call of TRBD1 is untestable without DNA. The CDR3 is 17 amino acids. In germline, CDR1 is LNHDA, CDR2 SQIVND (reference sequence). The chain's CDR3 is CASTSLRAANMNTEAFF.

This chain connects TRBV27 to TRBJ1-5. Germline-derived CDR1 and CDR2 are MNHEY and SMNVEV (reference sequence). CDR3 size: 13 residues. The CDR3 spells CASSGGPERPQHF.

The chain couples TRBV4-2 to TRBJ1-1; TCRdb selects TRBD1, and the lack of DNA leaves this call unchecked. The CDR3 runs 15 residues. Germline V lookup: CDR1 LGHNA, CDR2 YNFKEQ. CDR3 residues: CASSGGEGVNTEAFF.

The chain has TRBV28 and TRBJ2-7. The germline V gene has CDR1 MDHEN and CDR2 SYDVKM. The CDR3 is made up of 11 amino acids. The CDR3 protein is CASSLRNEQYF. The variable domain in full, completed from reference TRBV28 and TRBJ2-7, reads DVKVTQSSRYLVKRTGEKVFLECVQDMDHENMFWYRQDPGLGLRLIYFSYDVKMKEKGDIPEGYSVSREKKERFSLILESASTNQTSMYLCASSLRNEQYFGPGTRLTVT.

J is TRBJ2-7 and V is TRBV18; with no DNA, the TCRdb D assignment of TRBD1 cannot be verified. Germline loops: CDR1 KGHSH, CDR2 LQKENI. The CDR3 runs to 14 residues. CDR3 amino acids: CASSPDSPTYEQYF.

CDR3 amino acids: CASSPRQGSYNEQFF. This chain joins TRBV6-2 or TRBV6-3 and TRBJ2-1; TCRdb picks TRBD1, but there is no DNA to check that call. The CDR3 length is 15 residues. Germline values: CDR1 MNHEY, CDR2 SVGEGT.

J is TRBJ2-5 and V is TRBV13; the TRBD2 assignment by TCRdb is unverifiable without DNA. Per germline, CDR1 PRHDT and CDR2 FYEKMQ (reference sequence). The CDR3 runs to 17 residues. The CDR3 reads CASSPGLAGALEETQYF.

J is TRBJ2-1 and V is TRBV4-3; there is no DNA to check the TCRdb D call of TRBD1. The CDR3 runs to 16 residues. CDR1 is LGHNA and CDR2 is YSLEER in the germline V gene. Here the CDR3 reads CASSQGGTGSWNEQFF.

The gene calls are TRBV6-2 or TRBV6-3 and TRBJ2-2; as DNA is missing, the TRBD1 call by TCRdb cannot be tested. CDR3 length: 17 amino acids. CDR1 and CDR2 from the germline V gene are MNHEY and SVGEGT. Here the CDR3 reads CASSYSAGTQGAGELFF.

The chain links TRBV5-1 to TRBJ2-4; checking the TCRdb D call of TRBD1 is not possible without DNA. The CDR3 totals 14 residues. Germline loops: CDR1 SGHRS, CDR2 YFSETQ. The CDR3 region is CASSDPTGKNIQYF.

The CDR3 region is CSVVGSSYEQYF. The V gene is TRBV20-1, the J gene TRBJ2-7. The CDR3 has 12 residues. The germline gives CDR1 DFQATT, CDR2 SNEGSKA (reference sequence).

V gene TRBV19 combines with J gene TRBJ2-1; TCRdb reports TRBD2, a call that lacks DNA to check it against. The CDR3 extends over 16 amino acids. Germline CDR1 LNHDA, CDR2 SQIVND (reference sequence). The CDR3 loop reads CASSIDQRGAYNEQFF.

This chain connects TRBV29-1 to TRBJ2-7. Germline V gene lookup returns CDR1 SQVTM and CDR2 ANQGSEA. The CDR3 sequence is 13 residues long. The CDR3 sequence is CSVVDRNSYEQYF.

The chain links TRBV20-1 to TRBJ2-1; TCRdb names TRBD1, which stays unverified in the absence of DNA. Germline CDR1 DFQATT, CDR2 SNEGSKA (reference sequence). This CDR3 has 15 residues. The CDR3 reads CSARDPGTQHNEQFF.

CDR3 sequence: CASSQLLSYEQYF. J is TRBJ2-7 and V is TRBV14. Germline values: CDR1 SGHDN, CDR2 FVKESK. This CDR3 region has 13 residues.

The chain carries TRBV29-1 and TRBJ2-7. The CDR3 has 14 amino acids. The germline V gene encodes CDR1 SQVTM and CDR2 ANQGSEA. CDR3 protein: CSVEEAGSSYEQYF.